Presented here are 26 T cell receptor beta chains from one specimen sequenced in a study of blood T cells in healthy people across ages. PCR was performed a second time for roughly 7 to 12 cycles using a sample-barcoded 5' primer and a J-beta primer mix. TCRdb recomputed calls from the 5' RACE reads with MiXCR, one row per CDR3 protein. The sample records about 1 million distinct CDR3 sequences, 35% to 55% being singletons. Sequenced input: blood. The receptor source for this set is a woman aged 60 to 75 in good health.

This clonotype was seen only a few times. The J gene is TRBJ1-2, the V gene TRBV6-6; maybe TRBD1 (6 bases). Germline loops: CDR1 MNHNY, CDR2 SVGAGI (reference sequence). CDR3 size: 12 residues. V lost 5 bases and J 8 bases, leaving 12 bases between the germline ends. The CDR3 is CASSPLQGGYTF. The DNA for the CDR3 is TGTGCCAGCAGTCCCCTACAGGGAGGCTACACCTTC.

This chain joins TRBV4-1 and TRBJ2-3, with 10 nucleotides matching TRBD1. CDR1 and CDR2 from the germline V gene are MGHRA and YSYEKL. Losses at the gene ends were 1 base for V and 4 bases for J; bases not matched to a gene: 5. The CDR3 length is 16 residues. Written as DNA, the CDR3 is TGCGCCAGCAGCCAAGTACCGGGACAGGGGTCAGATACGCAGTATTTT. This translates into CASSQVPGQGSDTQYF.

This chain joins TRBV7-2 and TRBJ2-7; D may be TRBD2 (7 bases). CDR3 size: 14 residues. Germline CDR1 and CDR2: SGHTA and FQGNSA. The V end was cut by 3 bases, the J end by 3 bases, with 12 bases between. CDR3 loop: CASSFEGGFYEQYF. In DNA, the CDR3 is TGTGCCAGCAGCTTCGAGGGGGGGTTCTACGAGCAGTACTTC.

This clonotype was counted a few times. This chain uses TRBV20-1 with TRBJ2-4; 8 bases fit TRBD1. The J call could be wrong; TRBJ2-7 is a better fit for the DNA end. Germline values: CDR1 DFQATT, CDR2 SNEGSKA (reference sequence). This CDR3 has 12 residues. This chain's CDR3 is CSAANRGYEQYF. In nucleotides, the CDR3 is TGCAGTGCCGCTAACAGGGGGTACGAGCAGTACTTC.

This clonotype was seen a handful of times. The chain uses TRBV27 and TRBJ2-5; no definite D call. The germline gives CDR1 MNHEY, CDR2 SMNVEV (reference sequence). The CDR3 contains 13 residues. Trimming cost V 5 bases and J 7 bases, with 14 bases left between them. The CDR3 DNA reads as TGTGCCAGCAGTCCCCCGGGTTCGGCGACCCAGTACTTC. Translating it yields CASSPPGSATQYF.

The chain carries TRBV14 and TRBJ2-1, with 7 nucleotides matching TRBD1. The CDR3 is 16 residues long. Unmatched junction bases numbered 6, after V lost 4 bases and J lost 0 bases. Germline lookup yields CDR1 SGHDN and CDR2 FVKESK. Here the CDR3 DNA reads TGTGCCAGCAGCCCCGGGACAGCTCACTCCTACAATGAGCAGTTCTTC. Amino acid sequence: CASSPGTAHSYNEQFF.

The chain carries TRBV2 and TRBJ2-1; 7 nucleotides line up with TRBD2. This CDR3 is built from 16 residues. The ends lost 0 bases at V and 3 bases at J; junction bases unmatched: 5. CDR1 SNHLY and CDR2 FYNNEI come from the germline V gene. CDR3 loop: CASSEARLADYNEQFF. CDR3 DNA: TGTGCCAGCAGTGAAGCGCGGCTAGCGGACTACAATGAGCAGTTCTTC. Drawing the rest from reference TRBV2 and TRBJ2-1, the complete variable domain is EPEVTQTPSHQVTQMGQEVILRCVPISNHLYFYWYRQILGQKVEFLVSFYNNEISEKSEIFDDQFSVERPDGSNFTLKIRSTKLEDSAMYFCASSEARLADYNEQFFGPGTRLTVL.

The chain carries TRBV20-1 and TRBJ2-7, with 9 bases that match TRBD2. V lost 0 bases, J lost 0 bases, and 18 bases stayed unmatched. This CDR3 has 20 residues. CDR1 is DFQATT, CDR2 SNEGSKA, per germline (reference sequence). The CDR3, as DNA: TGCAGTGCTAGAGATTTGGCTCAAAATCAAGGTAGCGGGAGCTCCTACGAGCAGTACTTC. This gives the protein CSARDLAQNQGSGSSYEQYF.

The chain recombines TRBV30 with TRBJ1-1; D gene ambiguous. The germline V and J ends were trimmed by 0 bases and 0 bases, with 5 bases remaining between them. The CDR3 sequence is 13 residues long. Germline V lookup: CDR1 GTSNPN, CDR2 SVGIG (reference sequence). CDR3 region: CAWSVAVNTEAFF. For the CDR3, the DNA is TGTGCCTGGAGTGTCGCGGTGAACACTGAAGCTTTCTTT.

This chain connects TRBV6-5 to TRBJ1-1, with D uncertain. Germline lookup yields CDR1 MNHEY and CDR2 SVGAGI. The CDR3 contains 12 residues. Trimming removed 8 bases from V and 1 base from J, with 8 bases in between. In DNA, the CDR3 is TGTGCCAGCCGGGAGGGGAACACTGAAGCTTTCTTT. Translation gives CASREGNTEAFF.

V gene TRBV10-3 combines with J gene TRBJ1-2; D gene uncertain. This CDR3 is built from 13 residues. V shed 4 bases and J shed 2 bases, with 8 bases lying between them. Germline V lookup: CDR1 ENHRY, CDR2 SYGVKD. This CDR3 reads CAISGVTNYGYTF. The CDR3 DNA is TGTGCCATCAGTGGCGTAACGAACTATGGCTACACCTTC.

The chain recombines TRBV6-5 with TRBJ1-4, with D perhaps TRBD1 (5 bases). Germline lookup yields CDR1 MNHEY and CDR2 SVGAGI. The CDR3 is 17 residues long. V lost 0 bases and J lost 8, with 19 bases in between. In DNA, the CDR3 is TGTGCCAGCAGTTACTCGGGGGATGTACGGCGAGGGGAAAAACTGTTTTTT. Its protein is CASSYSGDVRRGEKLFF.

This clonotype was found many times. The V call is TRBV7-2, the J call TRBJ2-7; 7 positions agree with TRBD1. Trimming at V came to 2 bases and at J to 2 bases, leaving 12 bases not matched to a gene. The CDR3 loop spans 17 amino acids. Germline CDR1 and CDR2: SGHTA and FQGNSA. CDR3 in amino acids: CASSLQISTGVTYEQYF. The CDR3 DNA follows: TGTGCCAGCAGCTTACAGATATCCACAGGGGTAACCTACGAGCAGTACTTC.

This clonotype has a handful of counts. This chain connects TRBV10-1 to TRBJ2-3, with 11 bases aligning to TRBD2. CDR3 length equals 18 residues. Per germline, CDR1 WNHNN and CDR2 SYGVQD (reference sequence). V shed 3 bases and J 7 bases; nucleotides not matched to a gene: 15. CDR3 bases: TGCGCCAGCAGTGACCCCTCTATAGCGGGAGGGCAAAGTTATACGCAGTATTTT. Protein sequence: CASSDPSIAGGQSYTQYF.

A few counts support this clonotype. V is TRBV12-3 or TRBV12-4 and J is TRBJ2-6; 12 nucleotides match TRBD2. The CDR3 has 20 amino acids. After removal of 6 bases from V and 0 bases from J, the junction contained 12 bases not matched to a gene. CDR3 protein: CASRTPGLAGNVSGANVLTF. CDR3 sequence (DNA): TGTGCCAGCAGAACACCGGGACTAGCGGGCAACGTCTCTGGGGCCAACGTCCTGACTTTC.

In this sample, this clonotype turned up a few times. CDR3 in DNA: TGTGCCATCAGTGCGGCGGGAACCTACAATGAGCAGTTCTTC. Amino acid sequence: CAISAAGTYNEQFF. The chain employs TRBV10-3 and TRBJ2-1; D possibly corresponds to TRBD2 (6 bases). This CDR3 is 14 amino acids long. Trimming took off 4 bases at V and 2 bases at J, with 9 bases between the two ends. Germline-derived CDR1 and CDR2 are ENHRY and SYGVKD.

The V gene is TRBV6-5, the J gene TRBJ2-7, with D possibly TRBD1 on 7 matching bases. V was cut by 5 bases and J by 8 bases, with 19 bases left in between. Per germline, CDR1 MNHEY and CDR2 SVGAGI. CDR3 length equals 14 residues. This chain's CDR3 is CASSTAAGGSQQYF. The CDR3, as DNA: TGTGCCAGCAGTACCGCGGCAGGGGGGTCTCAGCAGTACTTC.

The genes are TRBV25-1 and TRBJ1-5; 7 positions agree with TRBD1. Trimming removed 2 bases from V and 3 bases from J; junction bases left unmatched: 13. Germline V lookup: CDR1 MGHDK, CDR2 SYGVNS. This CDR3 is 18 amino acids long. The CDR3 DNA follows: TGTGCCAGCAGTGAAAGGGGGGACAGCCGGGTTTTCAATCAGCCCCAGCATTTT. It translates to CASSERGDSRVFNQPQHF.

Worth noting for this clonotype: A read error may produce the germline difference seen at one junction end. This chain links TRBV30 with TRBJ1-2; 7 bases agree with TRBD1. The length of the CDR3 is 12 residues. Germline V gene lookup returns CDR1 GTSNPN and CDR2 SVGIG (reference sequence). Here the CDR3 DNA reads TGTGCCGGGAGTCCAGGGGGTTATGGCTACACCTTC. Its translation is CAGSPGGYGYTF. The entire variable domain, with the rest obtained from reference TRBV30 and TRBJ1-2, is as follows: SQTIHQWPATLVQPVGSPLSLECTVEGTSNPNLYWYRQAAGRGLQLLFYSVGIGQISSEVPQNLSASRPQDRQFILSSKKLLLSDSGFYLCAGSPGGYGYTFGSGTRLTVV.

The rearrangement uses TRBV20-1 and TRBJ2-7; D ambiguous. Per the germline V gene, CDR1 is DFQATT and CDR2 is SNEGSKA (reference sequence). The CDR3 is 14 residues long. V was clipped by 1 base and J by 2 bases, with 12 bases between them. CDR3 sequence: CSARGARKAYEQYF. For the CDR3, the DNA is TGCAGTGCTAGAGGGGCCCGAAAGGCCTACGAGCAGTACTTC.

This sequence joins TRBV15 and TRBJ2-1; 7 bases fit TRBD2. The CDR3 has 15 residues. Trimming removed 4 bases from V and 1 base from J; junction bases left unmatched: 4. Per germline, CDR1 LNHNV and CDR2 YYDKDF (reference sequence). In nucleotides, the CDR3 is TGTGCCACCAGCAAGGGGCGGGGGTCCTACAATGAGCAGTTCTTC. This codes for CATSKGRGSYNEQFF.

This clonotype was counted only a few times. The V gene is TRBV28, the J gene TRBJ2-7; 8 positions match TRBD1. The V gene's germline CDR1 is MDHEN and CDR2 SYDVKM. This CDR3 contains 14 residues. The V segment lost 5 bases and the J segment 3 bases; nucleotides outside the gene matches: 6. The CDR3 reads CASSETGALYEQYF. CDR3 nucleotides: TGTGCCAGCAGTGAGACAGGGGCCCTCTACGAGCAGTACTTC.

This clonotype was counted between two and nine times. CDR3 residues: CASSQEGEQDTQYF. The CDR3 DNA follows: TGTGCCAGCAGCCAAGAGGGGGAGCAAGATACGCAGTATTTT. The chain has TRBV4-2 and TRBJ2-3, with D perhaps given as TRBD1 or TRBD2 (5 bases each). Between the trimmed V and J ends, which lost 0 bases and 5 bases, there was a span of 9 bases. CDR3 length: 14 residues. Germline CDR1 and CDR2: LGHNA and YNFKEQ.

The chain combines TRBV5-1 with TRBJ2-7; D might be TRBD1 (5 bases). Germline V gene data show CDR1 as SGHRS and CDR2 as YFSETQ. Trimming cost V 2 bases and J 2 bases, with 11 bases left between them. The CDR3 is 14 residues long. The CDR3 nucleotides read TGCGCCAGCAGCTTCAGAACCAGGGCCTACGAGCAGTACTTC. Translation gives CASSFRTRAYEQYF.

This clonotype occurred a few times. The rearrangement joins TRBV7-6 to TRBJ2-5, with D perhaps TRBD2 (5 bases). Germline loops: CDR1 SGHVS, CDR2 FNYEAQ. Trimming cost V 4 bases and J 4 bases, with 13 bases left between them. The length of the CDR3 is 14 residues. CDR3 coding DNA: TGTGCCAGCAGCTCAGAGGGTAACCTAGAGACCCAGTACTTC. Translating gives CASSSEGNLETQYF.

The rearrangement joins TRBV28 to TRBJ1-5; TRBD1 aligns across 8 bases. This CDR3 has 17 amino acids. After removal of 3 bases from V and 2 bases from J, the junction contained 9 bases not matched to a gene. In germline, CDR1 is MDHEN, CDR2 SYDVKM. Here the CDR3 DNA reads TGTGCCAGCAGTTTTTACGCAGGGGGCGAGGGCAATCAGCCCCAGCATTTT. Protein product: CASSFYAGGEGNQPQHF.